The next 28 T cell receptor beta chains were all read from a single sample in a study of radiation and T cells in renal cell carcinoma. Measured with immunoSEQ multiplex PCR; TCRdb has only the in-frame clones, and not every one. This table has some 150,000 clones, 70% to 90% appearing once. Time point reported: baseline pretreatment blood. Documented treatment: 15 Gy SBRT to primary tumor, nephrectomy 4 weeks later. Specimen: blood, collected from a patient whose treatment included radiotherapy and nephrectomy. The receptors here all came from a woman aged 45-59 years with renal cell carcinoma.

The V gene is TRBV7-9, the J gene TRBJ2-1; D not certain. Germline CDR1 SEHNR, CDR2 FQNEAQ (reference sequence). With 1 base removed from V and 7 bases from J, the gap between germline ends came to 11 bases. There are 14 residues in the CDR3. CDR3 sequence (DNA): TGTGCCAGCAGCTTAGTACTCGTTGGGAATGAGCAGTTCTTC. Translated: CASSLVLVGNEQFF.

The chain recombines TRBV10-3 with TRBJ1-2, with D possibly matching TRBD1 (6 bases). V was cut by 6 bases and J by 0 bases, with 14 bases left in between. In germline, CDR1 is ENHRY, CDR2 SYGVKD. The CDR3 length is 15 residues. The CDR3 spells CAISYYRVSNYGYTF. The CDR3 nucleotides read TGTGCCATCAGCTATTACAGGGTGTCTAACTATGGCTACACCTTC.

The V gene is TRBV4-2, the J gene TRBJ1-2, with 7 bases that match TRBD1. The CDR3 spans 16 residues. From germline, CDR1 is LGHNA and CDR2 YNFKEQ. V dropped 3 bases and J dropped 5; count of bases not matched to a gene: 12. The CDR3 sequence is CASSQGFGQDVYGYTF. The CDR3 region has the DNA TGTGCCAGCAGCCAGGGTTTCGGACAGGATGTTTATGGCTACACCTTC.

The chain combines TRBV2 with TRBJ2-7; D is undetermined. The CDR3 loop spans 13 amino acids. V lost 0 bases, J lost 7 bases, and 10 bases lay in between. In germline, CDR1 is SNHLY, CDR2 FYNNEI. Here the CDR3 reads CASSEAPGGEQYF. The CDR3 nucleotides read TGTGCCAGCAGTGAAGCGCCGGGTGGGGAGCAGTACTTC.

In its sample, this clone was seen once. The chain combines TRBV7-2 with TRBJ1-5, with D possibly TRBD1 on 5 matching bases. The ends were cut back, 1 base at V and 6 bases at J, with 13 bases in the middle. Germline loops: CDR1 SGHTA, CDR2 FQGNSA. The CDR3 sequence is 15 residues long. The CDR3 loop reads CASSLDSLGTQPQHF. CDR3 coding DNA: TGTGCCAGCAGCTTAGATTCCTTGGGGACTCAGCCCCAGCATTTT.

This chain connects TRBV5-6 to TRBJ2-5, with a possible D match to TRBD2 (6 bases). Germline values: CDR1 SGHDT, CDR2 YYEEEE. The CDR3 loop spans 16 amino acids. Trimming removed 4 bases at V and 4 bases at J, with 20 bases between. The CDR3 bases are TGTGCCAGCAGCCGGGGGTTATCCGGGGCTCGAGAGACCCAGTACTTC. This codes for CASSRGLSGARETQYF.

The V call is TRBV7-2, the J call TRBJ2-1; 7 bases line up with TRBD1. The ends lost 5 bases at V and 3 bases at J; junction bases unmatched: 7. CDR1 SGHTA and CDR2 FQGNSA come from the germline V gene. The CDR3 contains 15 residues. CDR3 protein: CASSSLGTVYNEQFF. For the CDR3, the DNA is TGTGCCAGCAGCAGCCTGGGGACAGTCTACAATGAGCAGTTCTTC. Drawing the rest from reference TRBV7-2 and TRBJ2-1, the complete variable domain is GAGVSQSPSNKVTEKGKDVELRCDPISGHTALYWYRQSLGQGLEFLIYFQGNSAPDKSGLPSDRFSAERTGGSVSTLTIQRTQQEDSAVYLCASSSLGTVYNEQFFGPGTRLTVL.

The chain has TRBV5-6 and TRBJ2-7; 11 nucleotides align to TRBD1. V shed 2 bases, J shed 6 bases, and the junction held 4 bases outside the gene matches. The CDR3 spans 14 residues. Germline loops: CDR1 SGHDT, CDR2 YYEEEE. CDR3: CASSFGTGGGEQYF. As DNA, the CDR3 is TGTGCCAGCAGCTTTGGGACAGGGGGAGGCGAGCAGTACTTC.

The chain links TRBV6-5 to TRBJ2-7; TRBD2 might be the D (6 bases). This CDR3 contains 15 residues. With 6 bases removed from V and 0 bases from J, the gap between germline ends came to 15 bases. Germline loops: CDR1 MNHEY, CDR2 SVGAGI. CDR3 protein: CASRIPREASYEQYF. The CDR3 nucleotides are TGTGCCAGCAGGATCCCGAGGGAGGCCTCCTACGAGCAGTACTTC.

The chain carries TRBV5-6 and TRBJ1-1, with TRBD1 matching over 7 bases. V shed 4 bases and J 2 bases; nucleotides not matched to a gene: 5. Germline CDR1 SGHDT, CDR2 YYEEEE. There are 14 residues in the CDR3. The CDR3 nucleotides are TGTGCCAGCAGCCTAGGGACAGTCAACACTGAAGCTTTCTTT. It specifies CASSLGTVNTEAFF.

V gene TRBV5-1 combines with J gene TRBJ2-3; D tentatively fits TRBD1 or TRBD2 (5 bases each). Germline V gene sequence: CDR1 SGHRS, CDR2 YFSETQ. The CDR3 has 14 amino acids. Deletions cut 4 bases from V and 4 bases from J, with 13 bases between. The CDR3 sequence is CASSPGDGADTQYF. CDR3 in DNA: TGCGCCAGCAGCCCCGGGGACGGTGCAGATACGCAGTATTTT.

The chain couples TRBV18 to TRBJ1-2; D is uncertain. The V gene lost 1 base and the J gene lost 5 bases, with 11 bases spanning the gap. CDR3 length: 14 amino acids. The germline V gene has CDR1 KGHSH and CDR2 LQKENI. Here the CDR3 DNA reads TGTGCCAGCTCACCACAGAAGCTAGGATATGGCTACACCTTC. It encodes CASSPQKLGYGYTF.

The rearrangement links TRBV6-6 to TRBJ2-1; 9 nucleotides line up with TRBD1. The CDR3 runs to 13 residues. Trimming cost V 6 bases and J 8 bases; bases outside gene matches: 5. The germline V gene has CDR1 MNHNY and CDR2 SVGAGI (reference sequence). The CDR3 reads CASRRGQGYEQFF. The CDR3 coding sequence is TGTGCCAGCAGGAGGGGACAGGGATATGAGCAGTTCTTC.

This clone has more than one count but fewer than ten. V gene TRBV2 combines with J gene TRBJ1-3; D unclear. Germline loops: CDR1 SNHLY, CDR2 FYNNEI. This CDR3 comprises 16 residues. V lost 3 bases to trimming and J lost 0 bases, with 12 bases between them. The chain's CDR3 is CASSEVPRTSGNTIYF. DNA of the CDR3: TGTGCCAGCAGTGAGGTCCCGCGGACCTCTGGAAACACCATATATTTT.

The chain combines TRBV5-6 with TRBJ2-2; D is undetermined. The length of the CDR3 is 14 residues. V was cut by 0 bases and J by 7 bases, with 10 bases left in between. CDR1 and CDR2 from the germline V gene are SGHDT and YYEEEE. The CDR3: CASSLGSFSGELFF. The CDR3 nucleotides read TGTGCCAGCAGCTTGGGATCGTTCAGCGGGGAGCTGTTTTTT.

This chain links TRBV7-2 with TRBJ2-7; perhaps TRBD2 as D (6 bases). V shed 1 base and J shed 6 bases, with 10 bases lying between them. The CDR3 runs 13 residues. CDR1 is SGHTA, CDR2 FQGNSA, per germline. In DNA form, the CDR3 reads TGTGCCAGCAGCTTAGGGTCCGGGGGCGAGCAGTACTTC. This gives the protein CASSLGSGGEQYF.

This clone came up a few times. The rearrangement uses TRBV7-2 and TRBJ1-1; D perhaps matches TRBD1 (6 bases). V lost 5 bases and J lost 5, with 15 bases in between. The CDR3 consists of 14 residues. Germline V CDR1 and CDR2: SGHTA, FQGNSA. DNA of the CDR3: TGTGCCAGCAGCCAACTTCAGGGGAGGACTGAAGCTTTCTTT. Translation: CASSQLQGRTEAFF.

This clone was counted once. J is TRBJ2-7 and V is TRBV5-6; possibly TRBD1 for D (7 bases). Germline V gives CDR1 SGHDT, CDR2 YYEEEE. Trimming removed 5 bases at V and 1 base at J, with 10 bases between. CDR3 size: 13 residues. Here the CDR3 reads CASRQGRSYEQYF. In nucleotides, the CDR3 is TGTGCCAGCAGACAGGGGAGGTCCTACGAGCAGTACTTC.

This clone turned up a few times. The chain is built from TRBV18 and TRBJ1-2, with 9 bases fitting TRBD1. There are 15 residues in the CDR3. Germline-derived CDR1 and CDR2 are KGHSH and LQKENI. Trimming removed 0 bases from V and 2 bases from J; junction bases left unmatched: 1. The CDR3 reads CASSPPDRGNYGYTF. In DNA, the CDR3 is TGTGCCAGCTCACCACCGGACAGGGGAAACTATGGCTACACCTTC.

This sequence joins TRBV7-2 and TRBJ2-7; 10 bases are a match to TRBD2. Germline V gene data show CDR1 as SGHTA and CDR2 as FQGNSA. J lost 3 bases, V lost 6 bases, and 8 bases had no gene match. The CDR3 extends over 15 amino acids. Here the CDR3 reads CASSPSGGPVYEQYF. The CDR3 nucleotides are TGTGCCAGCAGTCCTAGCGGGGGCCCCGTCTACGAGCAGTACTTC.

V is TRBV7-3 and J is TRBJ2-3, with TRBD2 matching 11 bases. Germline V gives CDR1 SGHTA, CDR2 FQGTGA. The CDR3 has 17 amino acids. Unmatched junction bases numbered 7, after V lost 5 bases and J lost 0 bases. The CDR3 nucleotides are TGTGCCAGCAGCCCATGGGGACTAGCGGATAGCACAGATACGCAGTATTTT. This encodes CASSPWGLADSTDTQYF.

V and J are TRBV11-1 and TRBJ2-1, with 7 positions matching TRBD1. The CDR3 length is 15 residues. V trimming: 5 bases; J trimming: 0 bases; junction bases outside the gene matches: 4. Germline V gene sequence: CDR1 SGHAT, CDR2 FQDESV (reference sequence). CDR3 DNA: TGTGCCAGCAGCAGCGACAGGGCCTCCTACAATGAGCAGTTCTTC. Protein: CASSSDRASYNEQFF.

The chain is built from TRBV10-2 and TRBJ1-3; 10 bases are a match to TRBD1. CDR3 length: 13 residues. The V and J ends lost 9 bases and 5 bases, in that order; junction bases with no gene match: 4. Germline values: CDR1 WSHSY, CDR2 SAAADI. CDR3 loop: CASATGGRNTIYF. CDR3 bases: TGCGCCAGTGCGACAGGGGGCAGAAACACCATATATTTT.

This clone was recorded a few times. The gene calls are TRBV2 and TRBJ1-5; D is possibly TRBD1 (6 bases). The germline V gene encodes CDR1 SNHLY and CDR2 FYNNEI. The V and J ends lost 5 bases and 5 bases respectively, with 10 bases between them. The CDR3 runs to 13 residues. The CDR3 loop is CASSWGADQPQHF. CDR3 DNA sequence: TGTGCCAGCAGTTGGGGGGCCGATCAGCCCCAGCATTTT.

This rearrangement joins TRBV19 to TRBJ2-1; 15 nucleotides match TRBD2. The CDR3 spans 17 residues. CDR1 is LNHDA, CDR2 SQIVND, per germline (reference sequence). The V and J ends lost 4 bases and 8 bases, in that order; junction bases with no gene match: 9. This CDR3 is CASSTRGWTSGRDEQFF. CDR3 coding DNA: TGTGCCAGTAGTACCCGTGGGTGGACTAGCGGGAGGGATGAGCAGTTCTTC.

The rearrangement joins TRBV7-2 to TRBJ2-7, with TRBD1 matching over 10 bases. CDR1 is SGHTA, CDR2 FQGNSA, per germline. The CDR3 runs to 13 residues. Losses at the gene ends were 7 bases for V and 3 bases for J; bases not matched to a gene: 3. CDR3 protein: CASNRDRGYEQYF. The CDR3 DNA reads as TGTGCCAGCAATAGGGACAGGGGCTACGAGCAGTACTTC.

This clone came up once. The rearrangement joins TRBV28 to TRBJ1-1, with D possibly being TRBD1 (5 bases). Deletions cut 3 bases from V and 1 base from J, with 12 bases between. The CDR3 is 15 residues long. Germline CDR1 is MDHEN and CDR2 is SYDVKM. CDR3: CASSLGLVANTEAFF. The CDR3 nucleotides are TGTGCCAGCAGTTTGGGACTTGTAGCGAACACTGAAGCTTTCTTT. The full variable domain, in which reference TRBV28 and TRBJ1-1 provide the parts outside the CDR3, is DVKVTQSSRYLVKRTGEKVFLECVQDMDHENMFWYRQDPGLGLRLIYFSYDVKMKEKGDIPEGYSVSREKKERFSLILESASTNQTSMYLCASSLGLVANTEAFFGQGTRLTVV.

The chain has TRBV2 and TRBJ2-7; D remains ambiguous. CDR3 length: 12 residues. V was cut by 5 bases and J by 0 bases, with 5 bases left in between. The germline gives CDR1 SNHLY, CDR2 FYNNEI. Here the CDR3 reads CASSQSSYEQYF. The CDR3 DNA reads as TGTGCCAGCAGTCAGAGCTCCTACGAGCAGTACTTC.